This T cell receptor beta chain is from a study of blood T cell repertoires in COVID-19. Study in general: Both acute and convalescent COVID-19 samples were obtained from the United States, Italy and Spain.

This clone has just one count. Method: immunoSEQ multiplex PCR; TCRdb's copy keeps in-frame clones and lacks some. Of a few hundred thousand clones listed, more than 80% are singletons. Trimming took 6 bases from V and 2 from J, leaving 10 bases between them. Germline CDR1 is KGHDR and CDR2 is SFDVKD. This CDR3 has 14 amino acids. The TCR comes from a man between 18 and 35 years old who had recovered from COVID-19. This chain joins TRBV24-1 and TRBJ2-1; D is possibly TRBD1 (6 bases). Sequencing input: peripheral blood. CDR3 nucleotide sequence: TGTGCCACCAGTAGTCGGGACACCTACAATGAGCAGTTCTTC. This codes for CATSSRDTYNEQFF.